The next 21 T cell receptor beta chains were all read from a single sample in a study of blood T cell repertoires in COVID-19. TCRdb's table, derived via immunoSEQ multiplex PCR, lists solely in-frame clones and lacks some. The sample lists some 230,000 clones, 70% to 85% occurring once. The sequenced sample consisted of PBMCs or T cells enriched from blood (not recorded which). The receptors shown here come from a man aged 35-49 years who had recovered from COVID-19.

The gene calls are TRBV14 and TRBJ2-2; 11 nucleotides align to TRBD1. In germline, CDR1 is SGHDN, CDR2 FVKESK. Losses at the gene ends were 4 bases for V and 6 bases for J; bases not matched to a gene: 1. The CDR3 extends over 14 amino acids. CDR3 sequence (DNA): TGTGCCAGCAGCCCGGGACAGGGGGCCGGGGAGCTGTTTTTT. This translates into CASSPGQGAGELFF.

The V call is TRBV4-1, the J call TRBJ2-1, with 9 bases fitting TRBD2. Germline CDR1 reads MGHRA; CDR2 reads YSYEKL. CDR3 length: 15 residues. V trimming: 4 bases; J trimming: 6 bases; junction bases outside the gene matches: 7. CDR3 region: CASSRRAGGGNEQFF. CDR3 in DNA: TGCGCCAGCAGCCGGCGAGCGGGAGGAGGCAATGAGCAGTTCTTC.

This CDR3 is CASSPDRGQPQHF. Here the CDR3 DNA reads TGCGCCAGCAGCCCGGACAGGGGCCAGCCCCAGCATTTT. The chain employs TRBV4-3 and TRBJ1-5; 9 bases fit TRBD1. The junction had 2 bases not matched to a gene; V was cut back by 4 bases and J by 7 bases. CDR3 size: 13 residues. The V gene's germline CDR1 is LGHNA and CDR2 YSLEER.

The chain employs TRBV30 and TRBJ2-2; 10 bases are shared with TRBD2. CDR1 and CDR2 (germline): GTSNPN, SVGIG (reference sequence). This CDR3 is built from 16 residues. Unmatched junction bases numbered 6, after V lost 1 base and J lost 4 bases. The CDR3 DNA reads as TGTGCCTGGAGTGAGTTGAGCGGGGGGGCCACCGGGGAGCTGTTTTTT. Translating gives CAWSELSGGATGELFF.

V gene TRBV7-2 combines with J gene TRBJ2-1; 11 bases agree with TRBD2. V was clipped by 4 bases and J by 8 bases; unmatched bases: 13. Per germline, CDR1 SGHTA and CDR2 FQGNSA. The CDR3 has 17 amino acids. The CDR3 sequence is CASSSLTGTSGRDEQFF. The CDR3 nucleotides read TGTGCCAGCAGCTCACTTACGGGGACTAGCGGTAGGGATGAGCAGTTCTTC.

A remark on this clone: One end of the junction varies from germline; a read error may be responsible. The CDR3 protein is CASGLTGEF. The CDR3 nucleotides are TGCGCCAGCGGACTGACAGGGGAGTTT. This rearrangement joins TRBV10-1 to TRBJ1-6; 8 bases fit TRBD1. The CDR3 covers 9 residues. Germline V gene sequence: CDR1 WNHNN, CDR2 SYGVQD (reference sequence).

This clone was counted only a few times. The genes are TRBV7-3 and TRBJ2-7, with 10 bases aligning to TRBD1. CDR3 length: 15 residues. With 4 bases clipped from V and 4 bases from J, the junction kept 7 bases outside the gene matches. CDR1 and CDR2 from the germline V gene are SGHTA and FQGTGA. Written as DNA, the CDR3 is TGTGCCAGCAGCTCGTGGACAGGGGGGAATTACGAGCAGTACTTC. Translating it yields CASSSWTGGNYEQYF. The full variable domain, completed using reference TRBV7-3 and TRBJ2-7, is GAGVSQTPSNKVTEKGKYVELRCDPISGHTALYWYRQSLGQGPEFLIYFQGTGAADDSGLPNDRFFAVRPEGSVSTLKIQRTERGDSAVYLCASSSWTGGNYEQYFGPGTRLTVT.

V usage is TRBV7-2 and J usage is TRBJ1-2, with D maybe TRBD1 (5 bases). The CDR3 sequence is 15 residues long. Germline assignment: CDR1 SGHTA and CDR2 FQGNSA. V gave up 3 bases and J gave up 4 bases, with 15 bases separating them. The CDR3 reads CASSFGGRGLYGYTF. In nucleotides, the CDR3 is TGTGCCAGCAGCTTCGGTGGGAGGGGCCTCTATGGCTACACCTTC.

The chain combines TRBV19 with TRBJ1-1, with D possibly TRBD1 on 5 matching bases. The germline V and J ends were trimmed by 1 base and 6 bases, with 12 bases remaining between them. CDR3 length: 14 amino acids. Germline loops: CDR1 LNHDA, CDR2 SQIVND (reference sequence). CDR3 amino acids: CASSIVGRAAEAFF. In DNA, the CDR3 is TGTGCCAGTAGTATAGTAGGCAGGGCGGCTGAAGCTTTCTTT.

The V and J genes are TRBV28 and TRBJ1-2; 7 nucleotides align to TRBD1. Germline lookup yields CDR1 MDHEN and CDR2 SYDVKM. This CDR3 region has 15 residues. After removal of 5 bases from V and 3 bases from J, the junction contained 9 bases not matched to a gene. CDR3 in amino acids: CASSTQGKGDYGYTF. CDR3 DNA sequence: TGTGCCAGCAGTACACAGGGGAAAGGTGACTATGGCTACACCTTC.

The CDR3 DNA reads TGCGCCAGCAGCTTGGTAGGGGCAGGCAATCAGCCCCAGCATTTT. Protein: CASSLVGAGNQPQHF. The rearrangement uses TRBV5-1 and TRBJ1-5, with a tentative D call TRBD1 (5 bases). CDR3 size: 15 residues. Germline CDR1 SGHRS, CDR2 YFSETQ. V lost 0 bases and J lost 2, with 9 bases in between.

The chain combines TRBV4-2 with TRBJ1-5, with D possibly matching TRBD1 (5 bases). The CDR3 totals 16 residues. Germline lookup yields CDR1 LGHNA and CDR2 YNFKEQ. V was shortened by 0 bases and J by 5 bases, with 14 bases between the two germline ends. CDR3 sequence (DNA): TGTGCCAGCAGCCAAGAGGGGGGAATAGGCGATCAGCCCCAGCATTTT. Encoded protein: CASSQEGGIGDQPQHF.

The V call is TRBV19, the J call TRBJ1-6, with D maybe TRBD1 (5 bases). Germline V gene sequence: CDR1 LNHDA, CDR2 SQIVND (reference sequence). The V end was cut by 6 bases, the J end by 7 bases, with 16 bases between. The CDR3 consists of 15 residues. CDR3 bases: TGTGCCAGTAGGCTCACCGGGGCGGGGAATTCACCCCTCCACTTT. Translation: CASRLTGAGNSPLHF.

This clone was seen a handful of times. CDR3 residues: CASSLQGDGYTF. In DNA, the CDR3 is TGTGCCAGCAGCCTACAGGGTGACGGCTACACCTTC. The chain uses TRBV7-6 and TRBJ1-2; the D gene is possibly TRBD1 (6 bases). The CDR3 has 12 amino acids. The V end lost 5 bases, the J end lost 8 bases, and 12 bases lay between the germline ends. Germline CDR1 is SGHVS and CDR2 is FNYEAQ. Looking up the rest from reference TRBV7-6 and TRBJ1-2 gives the full variable domain: GAGVSQSPRYKVTKRGQDVALRCDPISGHVSLYWYRQALGQGPEFLTYFNYEAQQDKSGLPNDRFSAERPEGSISTLTIQRTEQRDSAMYRCASSLQGDGYTFGSGTRLTVV.

The rearrangement links TRBV28 to TRBJ1-2; D is perhaps TRBD1 (5 bases). Trimming left V 5 bases short and J 5 bases short, with 18 bases between. The CDR3 totals 15 residues. CDR1 is MDHEN, CDR2 SYDVKM, per germline. The CDR3: CASSPRTGGGYGYTF. Written as DNA, the CDR3 is TGTGCCAGCAGTCCTAGGACCGGCGGGGGGTATGGCTACACCTTC.

The genes are TRBV5-1 and TRBJ2-1; 9 positions agree with TRBD1. CDR1 and CDR2 from the germline V gene are SGHRS and YFSETQ. This CDR3 is 14 amino acids long. The V segment lost 0 bases and the J segment 10 bases; nucleotides outside the gene matches: 5. The CDR3 DNA is TGCGCCAGCAGCTTGGGGACAGGGGCCAAGGAGCAGTTCTTC. It yields the protein CASSLGTGAKEQFF.

The J gene is TRBJ2-1, the V gene TRBV3-1 (or the pseudogene TRBV3-2); 14 positions agree with TRBD2. This CDR3 is 16 amino acids long. J lost 6 bases, V lost 3 bases, and 4 bases had no gene match. CDR1 is LGHDT and CDR2 is YNNKEL in the germline V gene (reference sequence). CDR3 DNA sequence: TGTGCCAGCAGCCAGGTAGGGACTAGCGGGGGCAATGAGCAGTTCTTC. Translation: CASSQVGTSGGNEQFF.

V usage is TRBV2 and J usage is TRBJ2-5; perhaps TRBD1 as D (5 bases). The CDR3 extends over 15 amino acids. Germline assignment: CDR1 SNHLY and CDR2 FYNNEI. Trimming shortened V by 6 bases and J by 5 bases, and 19 bases separated the two germline ends. CDR3 sequence reads: CASRRTQGLWETQYF. For the CDR3, the DNA is TGTGCCAGCAGACGAACTCAGGGTCTGTGGGAGACCCAGTACTTC. The whole variable domain, remainder taken from reference TRBV2 and TRBJ2-5, is EPEVTQTPSHQVTQMGQEVILRCVPISNHLYFYWYRQILGQKVEFLVSFYNNEISEKSEIFDDQFSVERPDGSNFTLKIRSTKLEDSAMYFCASRRTQGLWETQYFGPGTRLLVL.

The chain links TRBV7-3 to TRBJ1-2, with 12 bases that match TRBD1. Unmatched junction bases numbered 4, after V lost 5 bases and J lost 3 bases. The CDR3 loop spans 15 amino acids. Germline CDR1 reads SGHTA; CDR2 reads FQGTGA. CDR3 protein: CASSPGTGGDYGYTF. The CDR3 DNA reads TGTGCCAGCAGCCCCGGGACAGGGGGCGACTATGGCTACACCTTC.

The V call is TRBV11-1, the J call TRBJ1-6; D gene uncertain. Germline CDR1 reads SGHAT; CDR2 reads FQDESV (reference sequence). CDR3 size: 15 residues. Trimming removed 2 bases from V and 9 bases from J, with 14 bases in between. CDR3 amino acids: CASSLLSGLGSPLHF. CDR3 DNA: TGTGCCAGCAGCTTACTGTCGGGGTTGGGTTCACCCCTCCACTTT.

The CDR3 is CASSRQLAGVVVEQFF. DNA for the CDR3: TGTGCCAGCAGCCGCCAACTAGCGGGAGTTGTCGTTGAGCAGTTCTTC. The chain combines TRBV7-2 with TRBJ2-1, with 11 bases matching TRBD2. V was pared by 5 bases and J by 9 bases, with 12 bases of the junction left unmatched. This CDR3 is built from 16 residues. Germline assignment: CDR1 SGHTA and CDR2 FQGNSA.